This T cell receptor (beta chain) was found in a study of blood T cell repertoires in COVID-19. Generated by immunoSEQ multiplex PCR, the TCRdb table keeps only in-frame clones and is missing some. The table has roughly 410,000 clones, roughly 90% seen once. V shed 5 bases, J shed 3 bases, and the junction held 4 bases outside the gene matches. The CDR3 sequence is 13 residues long. Germline CDR1 and CDR2: SGHAT and FQNNGV. This chain uses TRBV11-2 with TRBJ2-7; 7 bases are shared with TRBD2. The sample consisted of peripheral blood. The sequence came from a man aged 35 to 55 with acute or convalescent COVID-19. The CDR3 spells CASSRTGGYEQYF. CDR3 in DNA: TGTGCCAGCAGCCGGACGGGGGGCTACGAGCAGTACTTC.